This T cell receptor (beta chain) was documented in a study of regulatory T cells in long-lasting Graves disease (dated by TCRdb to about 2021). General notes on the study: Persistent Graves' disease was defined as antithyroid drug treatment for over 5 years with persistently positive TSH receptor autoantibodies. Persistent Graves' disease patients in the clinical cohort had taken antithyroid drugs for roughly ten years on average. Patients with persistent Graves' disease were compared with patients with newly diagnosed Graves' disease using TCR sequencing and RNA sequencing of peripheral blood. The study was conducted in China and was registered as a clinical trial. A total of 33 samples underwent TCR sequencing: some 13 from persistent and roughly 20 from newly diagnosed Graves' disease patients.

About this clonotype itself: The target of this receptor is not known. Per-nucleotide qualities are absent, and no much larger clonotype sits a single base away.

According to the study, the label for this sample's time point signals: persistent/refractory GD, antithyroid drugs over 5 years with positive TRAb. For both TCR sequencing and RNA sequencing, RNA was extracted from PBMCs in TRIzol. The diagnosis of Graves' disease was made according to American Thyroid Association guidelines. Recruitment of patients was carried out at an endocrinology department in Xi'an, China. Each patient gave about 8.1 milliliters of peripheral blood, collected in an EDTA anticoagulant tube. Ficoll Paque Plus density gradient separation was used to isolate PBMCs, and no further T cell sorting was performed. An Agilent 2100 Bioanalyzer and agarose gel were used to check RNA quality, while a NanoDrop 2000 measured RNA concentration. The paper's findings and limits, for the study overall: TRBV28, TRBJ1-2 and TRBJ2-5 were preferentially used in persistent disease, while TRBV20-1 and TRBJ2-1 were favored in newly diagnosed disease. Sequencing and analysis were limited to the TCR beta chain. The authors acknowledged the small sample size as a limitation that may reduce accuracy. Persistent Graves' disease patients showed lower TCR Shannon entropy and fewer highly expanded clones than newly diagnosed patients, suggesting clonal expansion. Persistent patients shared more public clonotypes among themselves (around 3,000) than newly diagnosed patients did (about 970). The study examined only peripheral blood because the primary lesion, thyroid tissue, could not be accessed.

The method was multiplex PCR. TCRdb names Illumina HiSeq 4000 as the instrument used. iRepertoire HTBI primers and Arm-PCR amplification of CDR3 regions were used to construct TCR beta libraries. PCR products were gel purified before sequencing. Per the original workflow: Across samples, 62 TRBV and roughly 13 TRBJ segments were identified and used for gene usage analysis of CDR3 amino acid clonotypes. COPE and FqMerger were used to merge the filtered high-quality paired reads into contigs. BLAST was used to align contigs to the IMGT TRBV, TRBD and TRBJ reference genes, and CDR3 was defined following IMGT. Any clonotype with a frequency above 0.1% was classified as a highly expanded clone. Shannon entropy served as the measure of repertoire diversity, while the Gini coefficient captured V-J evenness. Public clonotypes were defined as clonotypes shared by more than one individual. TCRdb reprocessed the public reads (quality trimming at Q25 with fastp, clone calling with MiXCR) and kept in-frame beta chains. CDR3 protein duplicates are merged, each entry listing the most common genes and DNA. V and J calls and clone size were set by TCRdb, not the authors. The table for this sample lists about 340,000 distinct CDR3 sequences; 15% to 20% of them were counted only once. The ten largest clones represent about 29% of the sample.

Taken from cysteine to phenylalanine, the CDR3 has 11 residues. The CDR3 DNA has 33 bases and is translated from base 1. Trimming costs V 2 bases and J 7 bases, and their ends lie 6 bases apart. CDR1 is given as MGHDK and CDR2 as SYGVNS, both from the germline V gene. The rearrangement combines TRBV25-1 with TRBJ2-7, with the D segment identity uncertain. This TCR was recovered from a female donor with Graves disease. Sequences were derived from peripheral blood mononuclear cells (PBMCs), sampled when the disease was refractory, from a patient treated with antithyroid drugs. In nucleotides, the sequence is TGTGCCAGCAGTGAAAGGTGGGAGCAGTACTTC. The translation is CASSERWEQYF.